These T cell receptor beta chains were read from a single sample in a study of graft-versus-host responses after intestinal transplantation. Using immunoSEQ multiplex PCR, the repertoire was profiled, and TCRdb retains in-frame clones only, with some absent. The sample lists 25,000 to 35,000 clones; about 80% were seen once. This specimen was ileum tissue, taken 98 days after intestinal transplantation. These TCRs come from a human patient who received an intestinal transplant, so some T cells may come from the graft donor. CDR3s include the opening cysteine and the closing phenylalanine or tryptophan. Fields, in order: CDR3 DNA, CDR3 protein, V gene, D gene, J gene, clone size. A D gene is named only where the DNA matches it firmly. Clone size is given for some rows only: seen once, a few or many times, or a class if the clone is expanded.

CDR3 DNA: TGTGCCAGCAGCTTGTGGCGTGTCAGGGCCTACGAGCAGTACTTC
CDR3 protein: CASSLWRVRAYEQYF
V gene: TRBV5-6
D gene: .
J gene: TRBJ2-7
clone size: once

CDR3 DNA: TGCGCCAGCAGCCAAGATCCAGGGGGCGGAGGCTATGGCTACACCTTC
CDR3 protein: CASSQDPGGGGYGYTF
V gene: TRBV4-1
D gene: TRBD1
J gene: TRBJ1-2
clone size: .

CDR3 DNA: TGTGCCAGCAGGGCCCCGGGACTAGCGATGGCCGGGGAGCTGTTTTTT
CDR3 protein: CASRAPGLAMAGELFF
V gene: TRBV7-9
D gene: TRBD2
J gene: TRBJ2-2
clone size: few

CDR3 DNA: TGCAGCGTTGAAGATCGAGGGTTCGGTAATGAAAAACTGTTTTTT
CDR3 protein: CSVEDRGFGNEKLFF
V gene: TRBV29-1
D gene: .
J gene: TRBJ1-4
clone size: .

CDR3 DNA: TGTGCCAGCAGCCAAACTACAGGGGGCTACTACAATGAGCAGTTCTTC
CDR3 protein: CASSQTTGGYYNEQFF
V gene: TRBV14
D gene: TRBD1
J gene: TRBJ2-1
clone size: .

CDR3 DNA: TGTGCCAGTAGTATCGGCCTAGCGGCGAGGTACAATGAGCAGTTCTTC
CDR3 protein: CASSIGLAARYNEQFF
V gene: TRBV19
D gene: TRBD2
J gene: TRBJ2-1
clone size: .

CDR3 DNA: TGTGCCAGCCGCCGGACTTCGGGACAGCCCCAGCATTTT
CDR3 protein: CASRRTSGQPQHF
V gene: TRBV27
D gene: .
J gene: TRBJ1-5
clone size: .

CDR3 DNA: TGTGCCAGCAGCCTCCCCCGGGGTTCAGGGGTCAGGTCCTACGAGCAGTACTTC
CDR3 protein: CASSLPRGSGVRSYEQYF
V gene: TRBV7-9
D gene: .
J gene: TRBJ2-7
clone size: .

CDR3 DNA: TGTGCCAGCAGCTTAGGCGGACTTGGGTCCTACGAGCAGTACTTC
CDR3 protein: CASSLGGLGSYEQYF
V gene: TRBV7-9
D gene: .
J gene: TRBJ2-7
clone size: .

CDR3 DNA: TGTGCCAGCAGCGTAGATTCTCGCACTGAAGCTTTCTTT
CDR3 protein: CASSVDSRTEAFF
V gene: TRBV9
D gene: .
J gene: TRBJ1-1
clone size: .

CDR3 DNA: TGTGCCAGCAGCGTAGGCCTCGCGAACTCCTACAATGAGCAGTTCTTC
CDR3 protein: CASSVGLANSYNEQFF
V gene: TRBV9
D gene: .
J gene: TRBJ2-1
clone size: .

CDR3 DNA: TGTGCCTGGAGTGTCTGGGGTGGGGGAGAGACCCAGTACTTC
CDR3 protein: CAWSVWGGGETQYF
V gene: TRBV30
D gene: .
J gene: TRBJ2-5
clone size: .

CDR3 DNA: TGTGCCAGCAGCCGTCTCCACGGAGATAATTCACCCCTCCACTTT
CDR3 protein: CASSRLHGDNSPLHF
V gene: TRBV4-2
D gene: .
J gene: TRBJ1-6
clone size: .

CDR3 DNA: TGTGCCAGCAGTCACGGAGGGAGCAATCAGCCCCAGCATTTT
CDR3 protein: CASSHGGSNQPQHF
V gene: TRBV9
D gene: .
J gene: TRBJ1-5
clone size: .

CDR3 DNA: TGTGCCAGCAGGGACGGCACACTGCACGAGCAGTACTTC
CDR3 protein: CASRDGTLHEQYF
V gene: TRBV6-5
D gene: .
J gene: TRBJ2-7
clone size: few

CDR3 DNA: TGTGCCAGCAGCCCTCGACTAGGGGGGAGCACAGATACGCAGTATTTT
CDR3 protein: CASSPRLGGSTDTQYF
V gene: TRBV7-2
D gene: .
J gene: TRBJ2-3
clone size: .

CDR3 DNA: TGCGCCAGCAGCCCTAGGGGGGGCAACTATGGCTACACCTTC
CDR3 protein: CASSPRGGNYGYTF
V gene: TRBV5-1
D gene: .
J gene: TRBJ1-2
clone size: .

CDR3 DNA: TGTGCCTGGAGTCAGGACTATGGCTACACCTTC
CDR3 protein: CAWSQDYGYTF
V gene: TRBV30
D gene: .
J gene: TRBJ1-2
clone size: .

CDR3 DNA: TGTGCCAGCTCACCTTACCAGACTGGAAACACCATATATTTT
CDR3 protein: CASSPYQTGNTIYF
V gene: TRBV19
D gene: .
J gene: TRBJ1-3
clone size: .

CDR3 DNA: TGTGCCAGCAGCTTGACAGCCGGGACAGGGAGCAGCTACACCTTC
CDR3 protein: CASSLTAGTGSSYTF
V gene: TRBV5-4
D gene: TRBD1
J gene: TRBJ1-2
clone size: .

CDR3 DNA: TGTGCCAGCAGTGAAATGTCGCAGGCTGGCTACACCTTC
CDR3 protein: CASSEMSQAGYTF
V gene: TRBV6-1
D gene: .
J gene: TRBJ1-2
clone size: once

CDR3 DNA: TGTGCCAGCAGTTACAGGGGTTCACCCCTCCACTTT
CDR3 protein: CASSYRGSPLHF
V gene: TRBV6-5
D gene: .
J gene: TRBJ1-6
clone size: .

CDR3 DNA: TGTGCCAGTAGTATCGGGGGGCAAACGGGCTATGGCTACACCTTC
CDR3 protein: CASSIGGQTGYGYTF
V gene: TRBV19
D gene: .
J gene: TRBJ1-2
clone size: .

CDR3 DNA: TGTGCCAGCAGCCTAAGGCAGGGGGCCACCTACAATGAGCAGTTCTTC
CDR3 protein: CASSLRQGATYNEQFF
V gene: TRBV7-3
D gene: TRBD1
J gene: TRBJ2-1
clone size: .